This section outlines one TCR beta chain sequence together with its context. Time point noted: pre-sensitization, week 0. Treatment of the sample: therapeutic diphenylcyclopropenone sensitization with weekly scalp DPC. CDR3 length: 15 residues. With 5 bases clipped from V and 8 bases from J, the junction kept 8 bases outside the gene matches. Germline values: CDR1 PRHDT, CDR2 FYEKMQ (reference sequence). These data belong to a study of human T cells and chemical hapten exposure. In TCRdb, the RACE reads were re-called with MiXCR into one record per CDR3 protein. The sample comprises roughly 380,000 distinct CDR3 sequences, 5.1% of which are singletons, and 2% to 3% rests with the top ten.

This specimen was whole blood, taken in connection with sensitization to the hapten diphenylcyclopropenone (DPC). The origin of this receptor is a woman between 50 and 59 years old with alopecia areata. Some clones in this sample may be carry-over from other donors' samples. The chain joins TRBV13 to TRBJ2-1, with 11 bases fitting TRBD2. DNA of the CDR3: TGTGCCAGCAGCATAAATAGCGGGGGGGCCCATGAGCAGTTCTTC. Amino acids: CASSINSGGAHEQFF.